Listed here are 8 T cell receptor beta chains from one sample, sequenced in a study of metastatic and nonmetastatic thyroid tumors. No treatment had been given to any patient before thyroid surgery. TCRdb re-processed the PCR reads through MiXCR. Among 31,000 or so clones listed, approximately 15% were seen once. The sample taken for sequencing was blood. These receptors came from a female donor with papillary thyroid cancer or a benign thyroid nodule (not recorded which). Some clones in this sample may be carry-over from other donors' samples.

Points on this clone: It may be a read error: a sequence one base away is much more abundant. This rearrangement joins TRBV5-4 to TRBJ2-2, with D tentatively TRBD2 (5 bases). V shed 4 bases and J shed 4 bases, with 14 bases lying between them. Germline V gene lookup returns CDR1 SGHNT and CDR2 YYREEE (reference sequence). The CDR3 sequence is 15 residues long. CDR3 residues: CASSVASWGTGELFF. The DNA for the CDR3 is TGTGCCAGCAGCGTGGCTAGCTGGGGCACCGGGGAGCTGTTTTTT. Looking up the rest from reference TRBV5-4 and TRBJ2-2 gives the full variable domain: ETGVTQSPTHLIKTRGQQVTLRCSSQSGHNTVSWYQQALGQGPQFIFQYYREEENGRGNFPPRFSGLQFPNYSSELNVNALELDDSALYLCASSVASWGTGELFFGEGSRLTVL.

On this clone itself: This may be a read error: a much more frequent sequence differs by one nucleotide. The chain joins TRBV4-2 to TRBJ2-1; 9 bases match TRBD2. From germline, CDR1 is LGHNA and CDR2 YNFKEQ. This CDR3 region has 16 residues. The CDR3 region has the DNA TGTGCCAGCAGCCAAGGAGCGGGAGGCCCTCTTAATGATCAGTTCTTC. It translates to CASSQGAGGPLNDQFF.

This clone was seen ten or more times. J is TRBJ2-3 and V is TRBV4-2, with 13 bases fitting TRBD2. The CDR3 loop spans 17 amino acids. The V and J ends lost 5 bases and 4 bases, in that order; junction bases with no gene match: 9. Germline CDR1 and CDR2: LGHNA and YNFKEQ. The CDR3 protein is CASSERTSGSPADTQYF. Here the CDR3 DNA reads TGTGCCAGCAGCGAGAGGACTAGCGGGAGTCCCGCAGATACGCAGTATTTT.

This clone has at least ten counts. CDR3: CASSLVDPNTEAFF. CDR3 sequence (DNA): TGTGCCAGCAGTTTAGTAGACCCGAACACTGAAGCTTTCTTT. V is TRBV28 and J is TRBJ1-1; D is ambiguous. Per germline, CDR1 MDHEN and CDR2 SYDVKM. Trimming pared 2 bases from V and 1 base from J, leaving 8 bases between. This CDR3 region has 14 residues.

The rearrangement joins TRBV5-1 to TRBJ2-7; a weak D match, TRBD1 (7 bases). The germline V gene has CDR1 SGHRS and CDR2 YFSETQ. With 1 base removed from V and 0 bases from J, the gap between germline ends came to 17 bases. CDR3 length equals 17 residues. The CDR3 spells CASSLFQGGGTSYEQYF. In DNA, the CDR3 is TGCGCCAGCAGCTTGTTCCAGGGGGGCGGTACCTCCTACGAGCAGTACTTC.

This clone was counted ten times or more. The same CDR3 also results from other DNA sequences found in this sample. The chain couples TRBV6-4 to TRBJ2-2; D is unclear. CDR3 size: 15 residues. Trimming removed 0 bases from V and 6 bases from J, with 11 bases in between. CDR1 is MRHNA, CDR2 SNTAGT, per germline. CDR3 DNA sequence: TGTGCCAGCAGTGACTCAACCGACGGTGCCGGGGAGCTGTTTTTT. It specifies CASSDSTDGAGELFF.

This clone was counted many times. The chain is built from TRBV14 and TRBJ2-2; D call uncertain. CDR1 and CDR2 (germline): SGHDN, FVKESK. The CDR3 extends over 12 amino acids. V lost 7 bases, J lost 7 bases, and 10 bases lay in between. This chain's CDR3 is CASKDRVGELFF. In DNA form, the CDR3 reads TGTGCCAGCAAGGATCGGGTCGGGGAGCTGTTTTTT.

This clone came up many times. This chain uses TRBV30 with TRBJ2-3; D is unclear. This CDR3 is built from 11 residues. CDR1 and CDR2 (germline): GTSNPN, SVGIG (reference sequence). With 2 bases removed from V and 4 bases from J, the gap between germline ends came to 4 bases. CDR3 residues: CAWSRPDTQYF. CDR3 nucleotides: TGTGCCTGGAGTAGGCCAGATACGCAGTATTTT.